These 5 T cell receptor beta chains share one sample of origin, sequenced in a study of breast tumors, draining lymph nodes, adjacent tissues. TCRdb analysed the multiplex PCR reads with MiXCR anew, one entry per CDR3 protein. The sample records some 97,000 distinct CDR3 sequences, 21% being singletons. Samples came from axillary lymph nodes draining the breast cancer. The sample was axillary lymph node tissue. These receptors came from a female donor with breast cancer. Some clones in this sample may be carry-over from other donors' samples.

V and J are TRBV4-1 and TRBJ1-1; 7 positions match TRBD1. Germline V gene lookup returns CDR1 MGHRA and CDR2 YSYEKL. With 8 bases clipped from V and 1 base from J, the junction kept 1 base outside the gene matches. The CDR3 sequence is 12 residues long. The DNA of the CDR3 is TGCGCCAGCCAGGGGGGGAACACTGAAGCTTTCTTT. This sequence encodes CASQGGNTEAFF.

This clonotype appeared many times. The V gene is TRBV5-1, the J gene TRBJ1-4; D is perhaps TRBD1 (6 bases). Germline lookup yields CDR1 SGHRS and CDR2 YFSETQ. The CDR3 covers 14 residues. V dropped 3 bases and J dropped 3 bases, with 9 bases sitting between them. The CDR3, as DNA: TGCGCCAGCAGCTCGGGGGCCCCTAATGAAAAACTGTTTTTT. This codes for CASSSGAPNEKLFF.

This clonotype was detected ten times or more. The gene calls are TRBV5-1 and TRBJ2-3, with D possibly matching TRBD1 (6 bases). The V and J ends lost 2 bases and 4 bases respectively, with 14 bases between them. The CDR3 extends over 15 amino acids. In germline, CDR1 is SGHRS, CDR2 YFSETQ. DNA of the CDR3: TGCGCCAGCAGCTTAGACCAGGGGCTGGCAGATACGCAGTATTTT. Translated, it gives CASSLDQGLADTQYF.

This CDR3 is CASSDLAGELFF. The DNA of the CDR3 is TGTGCCAGCAGTGACTTAGCCGGGGAGCTGTTTTTT. The chain employs TRBV6-4 and TRBJ2-2; D gene uncertain. V was pared by 1 base and J by 6 bases, with 3 bases between. The V gene's germline CDR1 is MRHNA and CDR2 SNTAGT. CDR3 length equals 12 residues.

This clonotype was observed at least ten times. This chain links TRBV6-1 with TRBJ2-7; no clear D gene. Germline-derived CDR1 and CDR2 are MNHNS and SASEGT. The V end was cut by 6 bases, the J end by 4 bases, with 22 bases between. The CDR3 contains 16 residues. The CDR3 is CASREMTLSGTYEQYF. CDR3 sequence (DNA): TGTGCCAGCAGGGAGATGACCCTCAGTGGAACATACGAGCAGTACTTC.